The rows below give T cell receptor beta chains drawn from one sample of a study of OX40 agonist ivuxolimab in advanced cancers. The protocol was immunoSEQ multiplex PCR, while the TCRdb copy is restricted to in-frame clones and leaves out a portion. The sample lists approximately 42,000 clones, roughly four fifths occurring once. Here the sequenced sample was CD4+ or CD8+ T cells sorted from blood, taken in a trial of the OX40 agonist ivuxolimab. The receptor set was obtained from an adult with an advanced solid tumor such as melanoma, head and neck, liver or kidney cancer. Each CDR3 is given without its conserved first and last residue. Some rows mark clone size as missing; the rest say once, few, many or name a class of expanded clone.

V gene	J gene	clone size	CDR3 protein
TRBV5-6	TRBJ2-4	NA	ASTPPGRGTKNIQY
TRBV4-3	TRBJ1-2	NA	ASSQMNQNGYT
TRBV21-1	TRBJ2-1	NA	ASSKKVSYNEQF
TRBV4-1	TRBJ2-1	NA	ASRLREAGGYYNEQF
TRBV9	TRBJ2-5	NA	ASSVEVEIGLKEETQY
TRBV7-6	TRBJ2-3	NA	ASSTRTSGNSDTQY
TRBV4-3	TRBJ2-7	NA	ASSQDLGGEQY
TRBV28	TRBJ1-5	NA	ASSPSGRDSNQPQH
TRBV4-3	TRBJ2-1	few	ASSQVGTSGNYNEQF
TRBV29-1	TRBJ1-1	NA	SVEMNTEAF
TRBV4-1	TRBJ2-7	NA	ASSLRQGDAYEQY
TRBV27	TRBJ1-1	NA	ASSPTGESTEAF
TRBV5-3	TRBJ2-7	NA	ARSSRSGDGTYEQY
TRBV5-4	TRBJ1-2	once	ASSLTGGARYGYT
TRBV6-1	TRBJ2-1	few	ASIDRAYNEQF
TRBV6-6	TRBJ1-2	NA	ASSYGTDYGYT
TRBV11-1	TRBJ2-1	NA	ASSFPNSGRRYNEQF
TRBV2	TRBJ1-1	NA	ASGTGPNTEAF
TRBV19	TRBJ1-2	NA	ASSLTSGGYGYT
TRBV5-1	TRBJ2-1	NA	ASSGLGSYNEQF
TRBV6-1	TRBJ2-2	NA	ASRPNTGELF
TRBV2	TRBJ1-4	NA	ASSIESTNEKLF
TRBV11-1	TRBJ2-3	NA	ASSPPAGVSQY
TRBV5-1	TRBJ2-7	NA	ASSRGVSPGNEQY
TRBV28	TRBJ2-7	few	ASSSVIEQY
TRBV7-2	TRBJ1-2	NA	ASSLRTSANYGYT
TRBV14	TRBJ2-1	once	ASSLRLAGGNEQF
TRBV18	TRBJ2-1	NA	ASSPKGYSYNEQF
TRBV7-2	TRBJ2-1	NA	ASSRPELAGGAYNEQF